This TCR beta chain was recovered during a study of tumor-infiltrating lymphocytes in localized non-small cell lung cancer. The CDR3 loop spans 15 amino acids. Trimming stripped 7 bases from V and 5 bases from J, with 21 bases between. CDR1 and CDR2 from the germline V gene are SNHLY and FYNNEI. TCRdb keeps only in-frame clones here, not all; method: immunoSEQ multiplex PCR. In the table there are approximately 8,000 clones, 65% to 85% of which are singletons. V gene TRBV2 combines with J gene TRBJ2-7; D might be TRBD2 (6 bases). Specimen: uninvolved lung tissue not adjacent to the tumor. The sequence was collected from a human donor with non-small cell lung cancer. The DNA of the CDR3 is TGTGCCAGCACCCTAAGGGCTGCCGGGGGACACGAGCAGTACTTC. Translating gives CASTLRAAGGHEQYF.